A selection of T cell receptor beta chains follows, all from one sample in a study of T cells in Graves' hyperthyroidism and ophthalmopathy. TCRdb redid the calling of the multiplex PCR reads with MiXCR, one entry per CDR3 protein. Seen here are roughly 96,000 distinct CDR3 sequences, over 50% observed once, and the top ten hold roughly 29%. Sequencing input: blood. These receptors all stem from a woman between 35 and 50 years old with Graves' hyperthyroidism. The CDR3 runs from the conserved cysteine through the conserved F or W. The order of the fields is V gene, J gene, clone size, D gene, CDR3 protein, CDR3 DNA. A D gene is named only where the DNA matches it firmly. The size field is filled for only some rows; it gives once, few, many or a size class.

TRBV29-1	TRBJ1-2	-	-	CSVEEDEGVNGYTF	TGCAGCGTTGAAGAAGATGAAGGGGTTAATGGCTACACCTTC
TRBV7-2	TRBJ2-7	many	TRBD1	CASTGTGDYEQYF	TGTGCCAGCACCGGGACAGGGGACTACGAGCAGTACTTC
TRBV10-3	TRBJ2-5	-	TRBD1	CAASGEQGFGKTQYF	TGTGCCGCCAGTGGCGAACAGGGGTTCGGGAAGACCCAGTACTTC
TRBV12-3/TRBV12-4	TRBJ1-1	many	TRBD1	CASSSGTVSEAFF	TGTGCCAGCAGTTCCGGGACAGTCTCTGAAGCTTTCTTT
TRBV10-3	TRBJ2-6	-	-	CAISPAPALGDNVLTF	TGTGCCATCAGCCCAGCTCCAGCCCTGGGAGACAACGTCCTGACTTTC
TRBV7-2	TRBJ1-2	many	-	CASSLGGRNYGYTF	TGTGCCAGCAGCTTAGGGGGGCGAAACTATGGCTACACCTTC
TRBV7-2	TRBJ2-5	-	-	CASSSPRLGETQYF	TGTGCCAGCAGCTCACCCCGCCTGGGGGAGACCCAGTACTTC
TRBV12-3/TRBV12-4	TRBJ1-6	many	-	CASSLQLLPLHF	TGTGCCAGCAGTTTACAACTCCTCCCCCTCCACTTT
TRBV2	TRBJ2-6	-	-	CASSVSTGANVLTF	TGTGCCAGCAGCGTCTCGACTGGGGCCAACGTCCTGACTTTC
TRBV7-2	TRBJ1-2	-	TRBD1	CATSDPRDSYNGYTF	TGTGCCACCAGTGACCCCCGGGACAGCTATAATGGCTACACCTTC
TRBV5-1	TRBJ1-2	many	TRBD1	CASSLGDRVYGYTF	TGCGCCAGCAGCTTGGGAGACAGGGTCTATGGCTACACCTTC
TRBV10-3	TRBJ1-4	-	-	CAISATLDSSTNEKLFF	TGTGCCATCAGTGCTACCTTGGACAGCTCAACTAATGAAAAACTGTTTTTT
TRBV5-8	TRBJ1-2	-	TRBD1	CASSVGQGGYGYTF	TGCGCCAGCAGCGTGGGACAGGGGGGCTATGGCTACACCTTC
TRBV25-1	TRBJ1-2	-	-	CARNNYGYTF	TGTGCCAGAAACAACTATGGCTACACCTTC
TRBV9	TRBJ2-3	-	TRBD2	CASIGRGTDTQYF	TGTGCCAGCATCGGGAGGGGCACAGATACGCAGTATTTT
TRBV5-1	TRBJ2-7	-	-	CASRLGPVGSYEQYF	TGCGCCAGCAGATTGGGTCCGGTGGGGTCCTACGAGCAGTACTTC
TRBV12-3/TRBV12-4	TRBJ1-1	-	-	CASSFRGRNTKAFF	TGTGCCAGCAGTTTCCGGGGAAGGAACACTAAAGCTTTCTTT